Presented here are 23 T cell receptor beta chains from one specimen sequenced in a study of blood T cell repertoires in COVID-19. Generated by immunoSEQ multiplex PCR, the TCRdb table keeps only in-frame clones and is missing some. The data hold 150,000 or so clones, with 60% to 80% observed a single time. The source material was peripheral blood. The receptors come from a woman between 50 and 59 years old with active or convalescent COVID-19.

This clone came up once. The chain has TRBV6-1 and TRBJ2-2, with TRBD1 identical over 9 bases. There are 17 residues in the CDR3. V was clipped by 2 bases and J by 4 bases; unmatched bases: 8. The germline CDR1 and CDR2 sequences are MNHNS and SASEGT. CDR3 sequence reads: CASSEPRQGGITGELFF. For the CDR3, the DNA is TGTGCCAGCAGTGAACCTAGACAGGGGGGTATCACCGGGGAGCTGTTTTTT.

This clone was seen just once. This rearrangement joins TRBV5-1 to TRBJ1-2; 9 positions agree with TRBD1. In germline, CDR1 is SGHRS, CDR2 YFSETQ. The CDR3 has 14 residues. V lost 5 bases, J lost 4 bases, and 6 bases stayed unmatched. The CDR3 DNA is TGCGCCAGCAGAGCGACAGGGGGAAGCTATGGCTACACCTTC. Its translation: CASRATGGSYGYTF.

The chain has TRBV6-5 and TRBJ1-5; 8 nucleotides agree with TRBD1. Germline CDR1 is MNHEY and CDR2 is SVGAGI. The V and J ends lost 0 bases and 6 bases, in that order; junction bases with no gene match: 7. The CDR3 spans 16 residues. The CDR3 DNA sequence: TGTGCCAGCAGTTACTCGGGGCAGGGGGCGGGTCAGCCCCAGCATTTT. Residues: CASSYSGQGAGQPQHF.

The chain carries TRBV6-2 or TRBV6-3 and TRBJ1-3; 9 bases agree with TRBD1. Germline CDR1 and CDR2: MNHEY and SVGEGT. The CDR3 runs 15 residues. After removal of 6 bases from V and 4 bases from J, the junction contained 7 bases not matched to a gene. In DNA form, the CDR3 reads TGTGCCAGCAGCCCCGGGACAGGGAAAGGAAACACCATATATTTT. Translated: CASSPGTGKGNTIYF.

This clone has only a few counts. The rearrangement links TRBV11-2 to TRBJ2-6; perhaps TRBD2 as D (6 bases). V lost 1 base, J lost 2 bases, and 15 bases lay in between. The CDR3 sequence is 18 residues long. The germline V gene encodes CDR1 SGHAT and CDR2 FQNNGV. The CDR3 sequence is CASSLGRGWRPGANVLTF. The DNA for the CDR3 is TGTGCCAGCAGCTTAGGGCGGGGCTGGAGACCTGGGGCCAACGTCCTGACTTTC.

This chain joins TRBV7-2 and TRBJ2-2, with 7 bases matching TRBD1. The J segment lost 6 bases and the V segment lost 5 bases, leaving 9 bases of the junction unmatched. This CDR3 has 15 residues. CDR1 is SGHTA, CDR2 FQGNSA, per germline. The CDR3 DNA follows: TGTGCCAGCAGCCCAAACCCGGACAGGTCCGGGGAGCTGTTTTTT. This codes for CASSPNPDRSGELFF. Complete variable domain (other parts from reference TRBV7-2 and TRBJ2-2): GAGVSQSPSNKVTEKGKDVELRCDPISGHTALYWYRQSLGQGLEFLIYFQGNSAPDKSGLPSDRFSAERTGGSVSTLTIQRTQQEDSAVYLCASSPNPDRSGELFFGEGSRLTVL.

This clone showed up just once. This chain uses TRBV5-6 with TRBJ2-7; perhaps TRBD1 as D (6 bases). From germline, CDR1 is SGHDT and CDR2 YYEEEE. V lost 3 bases, J lost 2 bases, and 12 bases lay in between. The CDR3 loop spans 14 amino acids. The CDR3 DNA reads as TGTGCCAGCAGCTCCTTGACAGGTCCCTACGAGCAGTACTTC. Protein: CASSSLTGPYEQYF.

This clone was counted between two and nine times. The V and J genes are TRBV6-6 and TRBJ2-7, with D maybe TRBD2 (7 bases). Looked up from germline, CDR1 is MNHNY and CDR2 is SVGAGI (reference sequence). The CDR3 runs 16 residues. V lost 0 bases and J 2 bases, leaving 14 bases between the germline ends. DNA for the CDR3: TGTGCCAGCAGTTACTCGTCTCGGGGGGCAACCTACGAGCAGTACTTC. Translated: CASSYSSRGATYEQYF.

The V and J genes are TRBV3-1 (or the pseudogene TRBV3-2) and TRBJ2-5, with D perhaps TRBD1 (6 bases). Per the germline V gene, CDR1 is LGHDT and CDR2 is YNNKEL (reference sequence). V lost 4 bases, J lost 3 bases, and 12 bases lay in between. The CDR3 is made up of 14 amino acids. Here the CDR3 reads CASSRGRGKETQYF. DNA for the CDR3: TGTGCCAGCAGCCGAGGTAGGGGGAAAGAGACCCAGTACTTC.

This clone came up many times. The chain is built from TRBV7-3 and TRBJ2-5, with D perhaps matching TRBD1 (6 bases). Trimming took 5 bases from V and 2 from J, leaving 9 bases between them. The CDR3 runs 13 residues. Germline V lookup: CDR1 SGHTA, CDR2 FQGTGA. CDR3 in amino acids: CASSPGTQETQYF. The DNA for the CDR3 is TGTGCCAGCAGCCCCGGGACACAAGAGACCCAGTACTTC.

The rearrangement joins TRBV12-5 to TRBJ1-5; 9 positions match TRBD1. The CDR3 contains 16 residues. J lost 1 base, V lost 7 bases, and 8 bases had no gene match. Germline CDR1 and CDR2: LGHNT and FRNRAP. CDR3 in DNA: TGTGCTAGTGCCTCCGACAGGGGGAACAGCAATCAGCCCCAGCATTTT. Translation gives CASASDRGNSNQPQHF.

This clone was recorded at least ten times. This chain links TRBV25-1 with TRBJ2-5, with 9 bases fitting TRBD1. Germline CDR1 MGHDK, CDR2 SYGVNS. J was trimmed by 4 bases and V by 8 bases; bases with no gene match: 5. The CDR3 totals 13 residues. The CDR3: CASRDRVAETQYF. The CDR3 DNA is TGTGCCAGCCGGGACAGGGTTGCAGAGACCCAGTACTTC. Combining the CDR3 with reference TRBV25-1 and TRBJ2-5 gives the whole variable domain EADIYQTPRYLVIGTGKKITLECSQTMGHDKMYWYQQDPGMELHLIHYSYGVNSTEKGDLSSESTVSRIRTEHFPLTLESARPSHTSQYLCASRDRVAETQYFGPGTRLLVL.

The J gene is TRBJ2-7, the V gene TRBV6-6; 13 nucleotides match TRBD2. Germline V gene data show CDR1 as MNHNY and CDR2 as SVGAGI (reference sequence). CDR3 length: 16 amino acids. V shed 1 base, J shed 2 bases, and the junction held 2 bases outside the gene matches. The CDR3 bases are TGTGCCAGCAGTTACTGGACTAGCGGGAGTACCTACGAGCAGTACTTC. This gives the protein CASSYWTSGSTYEQYF.

The table lists this clone with a few counts. The chain combines TRBV6-6 with TRBJ1-5, with TRBD1 matching over 9 bases. V lost 2 bases, J lost 7 bases, and 9 bases stayed unmatched. CDR3 size: 16 residues. Per the germline V gene, CDR1 is MNHNY and CDR2 is SVGAGI (reference sequence). This CDR3 is CASSYDTGGARQPQHF. CDR3 in DNA: TGTGCCAGCAGTTACGACACAGGGGGCGCGCGACAGCCCCAGCATTTT.

This chain joins TRBV3-1 (or the pseudogene TRBV3-2) and TRBJ2-7, with a possible D match to TRBD2 (7 bases). V was cut by 1 base and J by 6 bases, with 13 bases left in between. This CDR3 contains 14 residues. Germline values: CDR1 LGHDT, CDR2 YNNKEL (reference sequence). CDR3 in amino acids: CASSQGGGGSEQYF. CDR3 DNA: TGTGCCAGCAGCCAAGGGGGAGGGGGTTCCGAGCAGTACTTC.

The chain uses TRBV19 and TRBJ1-2; 7 nucleotides match TRBD1. This CDR3 is 15 amino acids long. Germline-derived CDR1 and CDR2 are LNHDA and SQIVND (reference sequence). V shed 3 bases and J 0 bases; nucleotides not matched to a gene: 4. The CDR3 coding sequence is TGTGCCAGTAGTATCTGGGACAGCACTAACTATGGCTACACCTTC. Its protein is CASSIWDSTNYGYTF.

This chain uses TRBV12-3 or TRBV12-4 with TRBJ2-7; D gene unclear. V was trimmed by 6 bases and J by 4 bases, leaving 13 bases between them. CDR3 size: 13 residues. The DNA of the CDR3 is TGTGCCAGCAGACCCTCAGGAAAATACGAGCAGTACTTC. This codes for CASRPSGKYEQYF.

The gene calls are TRBV18 and TRBJ2-7, with a tentative D call TRBD1 (5 bases). The V end lost 3 bases, the J end lost 11 bases, and 11 bases lay between the germline ends. The CDR3 is 11 amino acids. Germline V gene data show CDR1 as KGHSH and CDR2 as LQKENI. The CDR3 region is CASSPMGPKYF. In nucleotides, the CDR3 is TGTGCCAGCTCACCCATGGGGCCGAAGTACTTC.

Comment on this clone: At the DNA level, this CDR3 is encoded by other sequences in the same sample as well. CDR3 sequence: CASSSIAGQETQYF. CDR3 sequence (DNA): TGCGCCAGCAGCTCGATAGCGGGACAAGAGACCCAGTACTTC. This chain uses TRBV5-1 with TRBJ2-5; 8 bases match TRBD2. After removal of 3 bases from V and 2 bases from J, the junction contained 3 bases not matched to a gene. The CDR3 loop spans 14 amino acids. Per the germline V gene, CDR1 is SGHRS and CDR2 is YFSETQ.

The chain links TRBV15 to TRBJ2-2, with TRBD2 matching over 11 bases. This CDR3 has 16 residues. The J segment lost 5 bases and the V segment lost 5 bases, leaving 7 bases of the junction unmatched. Germline values: CDR1 LNHNV, CDR2 YYDKDF (reference sequence). The DNA for the CDR3 is TGTGCCACCAGCCGGTTAGCGGGAGGGCTAACCGGGGAGCTGTTTTTT. This translates into CATSRLAGGLTGELFF.

V usage is TRBV3-1 (or the pseudogene TRBV3-2) and J usage is TRBJ2-3, with 9 nucleotides matching TRBD2. V lost 2 bases and J lost 1; bases outside the gene matches: 4. Per the germline V gene, CDR1 is LGHDT and CDR2 is YNNKEL (reference sequence). This CDR3 spans 16 amino acids. CDR3 amino acids: CASSQFASGGTDTQYF. The CDR3 nucleotides read TGTGCCAGCAGCCAATTTGCTAGCGGGGGCACAGATACGCAGTATTTT.

This chain connects TRBV19 to TRBJ1-5; a weak D match, TRBD1 (6 bases). V was shortened by 7 bases and J by 6 bases, with 16 bases between the two germline ends. This CDR3 is built from 14 residues. CDR1 is LNHDA and CDR2 is SQIVND in the germline V gene (reference sequence). The CDR3 sequence: CASTSGTYSQPQHF. Written as DNA, the CDR3 is TGTGCCAGTACCTCGGGGACATACAGTCAGCCCCAGCATTTT.

This chain connects TRBV16 to TRBJ2-3, with D possibly matching TRBD2 (7 bases). CDR1 is KGHSY and CDR2 is FQNENV in the germline V gene. V was pared by 0 bases and J by 2 bases, with 9 bases between. This CDR3 comprises 15 residues. The CDR3 region has the DNA TGTGCCAGCAGCCAATCGCGGGGGCCCACAGATACGCAGTATTTT. This translates into CASSQSRGPTDTQYF.